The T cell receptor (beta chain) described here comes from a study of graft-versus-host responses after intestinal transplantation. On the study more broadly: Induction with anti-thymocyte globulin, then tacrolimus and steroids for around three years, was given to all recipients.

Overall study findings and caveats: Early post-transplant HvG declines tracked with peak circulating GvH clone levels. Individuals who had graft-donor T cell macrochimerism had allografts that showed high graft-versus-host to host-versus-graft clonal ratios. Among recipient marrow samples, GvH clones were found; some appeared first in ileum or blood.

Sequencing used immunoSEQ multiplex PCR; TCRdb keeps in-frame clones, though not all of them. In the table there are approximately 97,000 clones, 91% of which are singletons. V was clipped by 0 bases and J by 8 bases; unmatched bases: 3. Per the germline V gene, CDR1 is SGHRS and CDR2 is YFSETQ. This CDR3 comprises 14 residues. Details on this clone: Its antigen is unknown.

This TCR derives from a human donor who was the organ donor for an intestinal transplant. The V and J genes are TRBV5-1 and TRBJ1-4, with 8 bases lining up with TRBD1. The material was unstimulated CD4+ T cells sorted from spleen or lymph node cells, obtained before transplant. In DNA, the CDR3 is TGCGCCAGCAGCTTGGGACAGGGGCCAGAAAAACTGTTTTTT. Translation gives CASSLGQGPEKLFF.